This T cell receptor beta chain was captured by sequencing in a study of cytotoxic CD8 clonotypes in ibrutinib-treated CLL. Assay: immunoSEQ multiplex PCR; the TCRdb copy retains only in-frame clones and omits some. Of approximately 67,000 clones in the sample, over 75% were seen once. Germline-derived CDR1 and CDR2 are MGHDK and SYGVNS. V gave up 3 bases and J gave up 8 bases, with 10 bases separating them. The CDR3 consists of 13 residues. The source material was PBMCs, sampled at disease progression, from a patient treated with ibrutinib. V usage is TRBV25-1 and J usage is TRBJ1-4, with D unclear. This receptor was taken from a human donor with chronic lymphocytic leukemia. The CDR3 here is CASSDPGKEKLFF. The CDR3, as DNA: TGTGCCAGCAGTGACCCGGGGAAGGAAAAACTGTTTTTT.